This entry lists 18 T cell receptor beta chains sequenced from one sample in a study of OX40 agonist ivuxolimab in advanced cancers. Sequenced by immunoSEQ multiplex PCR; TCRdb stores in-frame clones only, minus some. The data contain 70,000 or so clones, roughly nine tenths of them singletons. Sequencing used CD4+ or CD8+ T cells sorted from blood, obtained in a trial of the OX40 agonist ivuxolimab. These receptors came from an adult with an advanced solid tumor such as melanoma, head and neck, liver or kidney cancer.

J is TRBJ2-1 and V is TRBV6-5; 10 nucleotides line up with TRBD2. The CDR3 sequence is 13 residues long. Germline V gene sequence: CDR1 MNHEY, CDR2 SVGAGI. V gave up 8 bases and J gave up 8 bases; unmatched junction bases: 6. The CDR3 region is CASGLLAGDEQFF. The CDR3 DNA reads TGTGCCAGCGGGCTCCTAGCGGGAGATGAGCAGTTCTTC.

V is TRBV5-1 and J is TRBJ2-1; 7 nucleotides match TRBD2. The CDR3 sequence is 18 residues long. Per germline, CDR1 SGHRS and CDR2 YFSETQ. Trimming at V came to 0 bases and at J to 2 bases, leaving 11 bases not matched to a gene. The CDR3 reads CASSLGGSREFAYNEQFF. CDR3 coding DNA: TGCGCCAGCAGCTTGGGCGGGTCGCGGGAGTTTGCCTACAATGAGCAGTTCTTC.

CDR3 loop: CASQDTAQETQYF. The CDR3 DNA is TGTGCCAGCCAGGACACAGCCCAAGAGACCCAGTACTTC. This chain uses TRBV28 with TRBJ2-5, with D possibly matching TRBD1 (5 bases). Germline lookup yields CDR1 MDHEN and CDR2 SYDVKM. The CDR3 runs to 13 residues. The V gene lost 8 bases and the J gene lost 1 base, with 11 bases spanning the gap.

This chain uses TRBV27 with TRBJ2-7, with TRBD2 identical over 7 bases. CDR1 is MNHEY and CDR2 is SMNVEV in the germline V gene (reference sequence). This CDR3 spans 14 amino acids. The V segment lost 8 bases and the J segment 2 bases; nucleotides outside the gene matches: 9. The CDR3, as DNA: TGTGCCAGCCGTACGGGAGGATCTACCTACGAGCAGTACTTC. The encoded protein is CASRTGGSTYEQYF.

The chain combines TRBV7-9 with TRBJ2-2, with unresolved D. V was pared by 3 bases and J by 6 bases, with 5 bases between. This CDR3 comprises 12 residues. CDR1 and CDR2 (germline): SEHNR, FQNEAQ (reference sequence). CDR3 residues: CASSLSSGELFF. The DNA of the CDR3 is TGTGCCAGCAGCTTGTCATCCGGGGAGCTGTTTTTT.

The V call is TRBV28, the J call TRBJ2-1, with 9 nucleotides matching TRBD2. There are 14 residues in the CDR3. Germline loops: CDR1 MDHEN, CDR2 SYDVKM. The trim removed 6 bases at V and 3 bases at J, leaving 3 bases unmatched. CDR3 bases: TGTGCCAGCAGGAGCGGGGGGTACTACAATGAGCAGTTCTTC. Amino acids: CASRSGGYYNEQFF.

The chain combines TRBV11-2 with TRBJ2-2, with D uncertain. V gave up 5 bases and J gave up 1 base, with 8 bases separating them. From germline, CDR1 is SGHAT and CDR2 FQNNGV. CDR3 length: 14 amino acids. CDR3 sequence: CASSLDENTGELFF. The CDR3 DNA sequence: TGTGCCAGCAGCCTGGACGAGAACACCGGGGAGCTGTTTTTT.

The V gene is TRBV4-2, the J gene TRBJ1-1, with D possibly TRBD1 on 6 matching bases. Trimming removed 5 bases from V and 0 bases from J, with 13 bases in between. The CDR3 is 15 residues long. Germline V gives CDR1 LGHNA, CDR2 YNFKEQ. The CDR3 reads CASSFNGQMNTEAFF. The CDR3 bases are TGTGCCAGCAGCTTCAACGGACAGATGAACACTGAAGCTTTCTTT.

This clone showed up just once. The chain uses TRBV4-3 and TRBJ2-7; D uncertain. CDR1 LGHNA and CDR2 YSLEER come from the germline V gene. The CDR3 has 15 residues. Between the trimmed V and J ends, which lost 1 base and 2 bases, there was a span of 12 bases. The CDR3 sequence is CASSQGYQAPYEQYF. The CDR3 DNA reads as TGCGCCAGCAGCCAAGGGTATCAGGCCCCCTACGAGCAGTACTTC.

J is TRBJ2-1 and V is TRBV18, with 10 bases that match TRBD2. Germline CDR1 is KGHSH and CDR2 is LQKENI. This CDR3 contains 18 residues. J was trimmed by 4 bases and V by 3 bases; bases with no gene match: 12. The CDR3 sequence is CASSPFGLAGDPYNEQFF. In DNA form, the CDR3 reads TGTGCCAGCTCACCCTTCGGTCTAGCGGGAGACCCGTACAATGAGCAGTTCTTC.

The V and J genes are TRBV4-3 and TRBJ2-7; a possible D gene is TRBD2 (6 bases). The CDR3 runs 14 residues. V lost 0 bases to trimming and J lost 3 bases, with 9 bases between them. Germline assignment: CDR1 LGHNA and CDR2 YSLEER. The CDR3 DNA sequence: TGCGCCAGCAGCCAAGAACTGGGGGGCTACGAGCAGTACTTC. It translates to CASSQELGGYEQYF.

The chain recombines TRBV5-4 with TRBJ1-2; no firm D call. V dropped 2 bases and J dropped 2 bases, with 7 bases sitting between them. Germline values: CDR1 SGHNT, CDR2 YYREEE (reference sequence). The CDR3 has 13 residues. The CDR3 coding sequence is TGTGCCAGCAGCTTTACTGAGAACTATGGCTACACCTTC. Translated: CASSFTENYGYTF.

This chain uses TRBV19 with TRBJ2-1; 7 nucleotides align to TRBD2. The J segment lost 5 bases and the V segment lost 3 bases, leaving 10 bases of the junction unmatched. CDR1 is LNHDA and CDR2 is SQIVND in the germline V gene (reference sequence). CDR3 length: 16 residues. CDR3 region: CASSITAGDADNEQFF. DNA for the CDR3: TGTGCCAGTAGTATCACTGCGGGAGATGCTGACAATGAGCAGTTCTTC.

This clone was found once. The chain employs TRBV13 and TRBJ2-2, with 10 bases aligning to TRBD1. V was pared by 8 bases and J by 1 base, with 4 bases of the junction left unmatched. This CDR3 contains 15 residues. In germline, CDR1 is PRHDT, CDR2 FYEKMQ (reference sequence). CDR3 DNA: TGTGCCAGCGGCTGGACAGGGGGGAACACCGGGGAGCTGTTTTTT. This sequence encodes CASGWTGGNTGELFF. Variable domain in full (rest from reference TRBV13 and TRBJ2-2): AAGVIQSPRHLIKEKRETATLKCYPIPRHDTVYWYQQGPGQDPQFLISFYEKMQSDKGSIPDRFSAQQFSDYHSELNMSSLELGDSALYFCASGWTGGNTGELFFGEGSRLTVL.

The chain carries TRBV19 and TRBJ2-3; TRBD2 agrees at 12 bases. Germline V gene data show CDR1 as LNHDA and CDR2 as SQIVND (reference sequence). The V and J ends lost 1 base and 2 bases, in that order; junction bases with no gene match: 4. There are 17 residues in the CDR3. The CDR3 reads CASSIVTSGRITDTQYF. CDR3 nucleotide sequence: TGTGCCAGTAGTATAGTTACTAGCGGGAGGATCACAGATACGCAGTATTTT.

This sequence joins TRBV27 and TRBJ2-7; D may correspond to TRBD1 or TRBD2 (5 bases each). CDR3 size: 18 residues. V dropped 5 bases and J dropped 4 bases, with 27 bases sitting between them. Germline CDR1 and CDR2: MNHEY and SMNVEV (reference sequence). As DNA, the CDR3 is TGTGCCAGCAGTGGACCGGGGCAGGGAACAACGACTTATTACGAGCAGTACTTC. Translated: CASSGPGQGTTTYYEQYF.

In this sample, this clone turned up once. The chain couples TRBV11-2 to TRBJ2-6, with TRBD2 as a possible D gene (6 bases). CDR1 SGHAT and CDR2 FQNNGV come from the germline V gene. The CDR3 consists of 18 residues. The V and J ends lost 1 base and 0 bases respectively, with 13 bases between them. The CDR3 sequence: CASSLVRDVDSGANVLTF. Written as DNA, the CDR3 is TGTGCCAGCAGCTTAGTGCGGGACGTCGACTCTGGGGCCAACGTCCTGACTTTC.

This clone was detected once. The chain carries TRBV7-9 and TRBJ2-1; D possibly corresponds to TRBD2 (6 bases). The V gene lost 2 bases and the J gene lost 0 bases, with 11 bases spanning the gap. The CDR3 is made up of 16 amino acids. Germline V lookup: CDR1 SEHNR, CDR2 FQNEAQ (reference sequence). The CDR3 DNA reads TGTGCCAGCAGCTTATCTGCGGGGAGCTCCTACAATGAGCAGTTCTTC. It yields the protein CASSLSAGSSYNEQFF.